The rows below give T cell receptor beta chains drawn from one sample of a study of OX40 agonist ivuxolimab in advanced cancers. The repertoire was sequenced with immunoSEQ multiplex PCR; TCRdb's copy has only in-frame clones and lacks some. Of 21,000 or so clones listed, under 80% were seen once; the top ten hold roughly 9%. The specimen comprised CD4+ or CD8+ T cells sorted from blood, sampled in a trial of the OX40 agonist ivuxolimab. These receptors were obtained from an adult with an advanced solid tumor such as melanoma, head and neck, liver or kidney cancer. Both conserved end residues are part of each CDR3. The D gene is left open where the match is weak. Clone size is stated in some rows and not others, as once, few, many or a class when expanded.

j_call: TRBJ1-1; v_call: TRBV7-2; d_call: TRBD1; clone_size: .; cdr3_aa: CASSLNFGQGGEAFF; cdr3_nt: TGTGCCAGCAGCTTGAATTTCGGGCAGGGGGGTGAAGCTTTCTTT
j_call: TRBJ1-2; v_call: TRBV6-6; d_call: .; clone_size: .; cdr3_aa: CASTKQDNYGYTF; cdr3_nt: TGTGCCAGCACCAAACAGGATAACTATGGCTACACCTTC
j_call: TRBJ1-3; v_call: TRBV4-2; d_call: .; clone_size: .; cdr3_aa: CASSQVGGTIYF; cdr3_nt: TGTGCCAGCAGCCAAGTCGGGGGCACCATATATTTT
j_call: TRBJ2-5; v_call: TRBV6-5; d_call: TRBD2; clone_size: .; cdr3_aa: CASGRLAGGLETQYF; cdr3_nt: TGTGCCAGCGGGAGACTAGCGGGGGGGCTGGAGACCCAGTACTTC
j_call: TRBJ2-3; v_call: TRBV2; d_call: TRBD2; clone_size: .; cdr3_aa: CASKGGRGGTDTQYF; cdr3_nt: TGTGCCAGCAAGGGAGGGCGGGGTGGCACAGATACGCAGTATTTT
j_call: TRBJ1-4; v_call: TRBV5-1; d_call: .; clone_size: .; cdr3_aa: CASSLGGQPEVGKLFF; cdr3_nt: TGCGCCAGCAGCTTGGGAGGGCAGCCGGAGGTAGGAAAACTGTTTTTT
j_call: TRBJ1-6; v_call: TRBV18; d_call: .; clone_size: once; cdr3_aa: CASSPANNSPLHF; cdr3_nt: TGTGCCAGCTCACCCGCTAATAATTCACCCCTCCACTTT
j_call: TRBJ1-1; v_call: TRBV2; d_call: TRBD1; clone_size: .; cdr3_aa: CASSGTGGNTEAFF; cdr3_nt: TGTGCCAGCAGTGGGACAGGGGGAAACACTGAAGCTTTCTTT
j_call: TRBJ2-5; v_call: TRBV7-9; d_call: TRBD2; clone_size: few; cdr3_aa: CASSLWAGEETQYF; cdr3_nt: TGTGCCAGCAGCTTATGGGCGGGGGAAGAGACCCAGTACTTC
j_call: TRBJ1-2; v_call: TRBV22-1; d_call: .; clone_size: .; cdr3_aa: CPGSGPGARKTYGYTF; cdr3_nt: TGTCCTGGGAGCGGGCCGGGAGCGAGAAAGACCTATGGCTACACCTTC
j_call: TRBJ1-6; v_call: TRBV6-6; d_call: .; clone_size: .; cdr3_aa: CASSSTQGRVSPLHF; cdr3_nt: TGTGCCAGCAGTTCGACGCAGGGAAGAGTTTCACCCCTCCACTTT
j_call: TRBJ2-3; v_call: TRBV7-9; d_call: .; clone_size: .; cdr3_aa: CASSLLISPTDTQYF; cdr3_nt: TGTGCCAGCAGCTTACTCATCAGTCCCACAGATACGCAGTATTTT
j_call: TRBJ2-2; v_call: TRBV7-9; d_call: .; clone_size: medium-sized; cdr3_aa: CASSATRGLDYTGELFF; cdr3_nt: TGTGCCAGCAGCGCCACGCGGGGGCTTGATTACACCGGGGAGCTGTTTTTT
j_call: TRBJ2-5; v_call: TRBV19; d_call: .; clone_size: .; cdr3_aa: CASKGVETQYF; cdr3_nt: TGTGCCAGTAAAGGGGTGGAGACCCAGTACTTC
j_call: TRBJ1-1; v_call: TRBV2; d_call: TRBD1; clone_size: .; cdr3_aa: CASSEALRGQTGNTEAFF; cdr3_nt: TGTGCCAGCAGTGAAGCGCTTCGGGGACAGACCGGGAACACTGAAGCTTTCTTT
j_call: TRBJ2-5; v_call: TRBV7-6; d_call: .; clone_size: .; cdr3_aa: CASSLDSTVPTQYF; cdr3_nt: TGTGCCAGCAGCTTGGACAGCACAGTTCCGACCCAGTACTTC
j_call: TRBJ1-2; v_call: TRBV19; d_call: TRBD1; clone_size: .; cdr3_aa: CATRDRINYGYTF; cdr3_nt: TGTGCCACACGGGACAGGATTAACTATGGCTACACCTTC
j_call: TRBJ2-2; v_call: TRBV7-2; d_call: .; clone_size: .; cdr3_aa: CASSLAGANTGELFF; cdr3_nt: TGTGCCAGCAGCTTAGCGGGAGCGAACACCGGGGAGCTGTTTTTT
j_call: TRBJ1-1; v_call: TRBV5-1; d_call: TRBD1; clone_size: .; cdr3_aa: CASSSTGGTEAFF; cdr3_nt: TGCGCCAGCAGCTCCACAGGGGGCACTGAAGCTTTCTTT
j_call: TRBJ1-2; v_call: TRBV5-1; d_call: TRBD1; clone_size: .; cdr3_aa: CASSPTGYGYTF; cdr3_nt: TGCGCCAGCAGCCCGACAGGGTATGGCTACACCTTC
j_call: TRBJ2-2; v_call: TRBV7-3; d_call: .; clone_size: medium-sized; cdr3_aa: CASSLSSSANTGELFF; cdr3_nt: TGTGCCAGCAGCTTATCCTCCTCCGCGAACACCGGGGAGCTGTTTTTT
j_call: TRBJ1-2; v_call: TRBV6-5; d_call: .; clone_size: medium-sized; cdr3_aa: CASSYSTGRYGYTF; cdr3_nt: TGTGCCAGCAGTTACTCGACGGGGCGCTATGGCTACACCTTC
j_call: TRBJ2-2; v_call: TRBV1; d_call: .; clone_size: .; cdr3_aa: CTSPVVGGSFSGELFF; cdr3_nt: TGCACCAGCCCGGTCGTGGGGGGCTCCTTTAGCGGGGAGCTGTTTTTT
j_call: TRBJ2-5; v_call: TRBV7-3; d_call: TRBD2; clone_size: .; cdr3_aa: CASSLTSGAGETQYF; cdr3_nt: TGTGCCAGCAGCTTGACTAGCGGGGCGGGGGAGACCCAGTACTTC
j_call: TRBJ2-5; v_call: TRBV28; d_call: TRBD2; clone_size: once; cdr3_aa: CASSPNGLAEETQYF; cdr3_nt: TGTGCCAGCAGTCCCAACGGACTAGCGGAAGAGACCCAGTACTTC
j_call: TRBJ2-1; v_call: TRBV5-4; d_call: TRBD2; clone_size: .; cdr3_aa: CASSARERGGGEQFF; cdr3_nt: TGTGCCAGCAGCGCCCGAGAGCGGGGGGGCGGTGAGCAGTTCTTC
j_call: TRBJ1-6; v_call: TRBV4-2; d_call: .; clone_size: .; cdr3_aa: CASSQSSYNSPLHF; cdr3_nt: TGTGCCAGCAGCCAGAGCTCCTATAATTCACCCCTCCACTTT
j_call: TRBJ1-4; v_call: TRBV7-9; d_call: .; clone_size: .; cdr3_aa: CASAGHLTTNEKLFF; cdr3_nt: TGTGCCAGCGCAGGACATTTGACAACTAATGAAAAACTGTTTTTT
j_call: TRBJ2-1; v_call: TRBV4-1; d_call: TRBD2; clone_size: .; cdr3_aa: CASSQARLAGDEQFF; cdr3_nt: TGCGCCAGCAGCCAGGCGAGACTAGCGGGGGATGAGCAGTTCTTC
j_call: TRBJ2-7; v_call: TRBV6-6; d_call: .; clone_size: .; cdr3_aa: CASSSPTYEQYF; cdr3_nt: TGTGCCAGCAGTTCACCTACATACGAGCAGTACTTC
j_call: TRBJ2-7; v_call: TRBV19; d_call: .; clone_size: medium-sized; cdr3_aa: CASSIGGAQVEQYF; cdr3_nt: TGTGCCAGTAGTATAGGAGGGGCCCAGGTTGAGCAGTACTTC
j_call: TRBJ2-1; v_call: TRBV19; d_call: TRBD1; clone_size: once; cdr3_aa: CASIVSFSSGGYNEQFF; cdr3_nt: TGTGCCAGTATAGTTTCTTTCTCGTCAGGGGGTTACAATGAGCAGTTCTTC
j_call: TRBJ2-2; v_call: TRBV2; d_call: .; clone_size: .; cdr3_aa: CASSESRIYTGELFF; cdr3_nt: TGTGCCAGCAGTGAATCACGGATTTACACCGGGGAGCTGTTTTTT
j_call: TRBJ1-4; v_call: TRBV4-3; d_call: .; clone_size: .; cdr3_aa: CASSQRGGWVNNEKLFF; cdr3_nt: TGCGCCAGCAGCCAGCGGGGAGGGTGGGTCAATAATGAAAAACTGTTTTTT
j_call: TRBJ1-3; v_call: TRBV7-9; d_call: .; clone_size: once; cdr3_aa: CASRPSGGSGNTIYF; cdr3_nt: TGTGCCAGCAGGCCCTCCGGAGGTTCTGGAAACACCATATATTTT
j_call: TRBJ2-7; v_call: TRBV20-1; d_call: .; clone_size: .; cdr3_aa: CSARDYEQYF; cdr3_nt: TGCAGTGCTAGAGACTACGAGCAGTACTTC
j_call: TRBJ2-3; v_call: TRBV7-2; d_call: .; clone_size: once; cdr3_aa: CASSQQNTDTQYF; cdr3_nt: TGTGCCAGCAGCCAGCAGAACACAGATACGCAGTATTTT
j_call: TRBJ1-2; v_call: TRBV5-6; d_call: TRBD1; clone_size: once; cdr3_aa: CASSRRDSLYGYTF; cdr3_nt: TGTGCCAGCAGCCGCCGGGACAGCCTGTATGGCTACACCTTC
j_call: TRBJ1-5; v_call: TRBV5-1; d_call: .; clone_size: .; cdr3_aa: CASSWGDGNQPQHF; cdr3_nt: TGCGCCAGCAGCTGGGGGGACGGCAATCAGCCCCAGCATTTT
j_call: TRBJ2-5; v_call: TRBV19; d_call: .; clone_size: .; cdr3_aa: CASSYGGEETQYF; cdr3_nt: TGTGCCAGTAGTTACGGAGGGGAAGAGACCCAGTACTTC
j_call: TRBJ2-1; v_call: TRBV29-1; d_call: .; clone_size: .; cdr3_aa: CSVPVGTTYNEQFF; cdr3_nt: TGCAGCGTCCCAGTTGGGACGACCTACAATGAGCAGTTCTTC
j_call: TRBJ2-7; v_call: TRBV14; d_call: .; clone_size: .; cdr3_aa: CASSQEGIKQYF; cdr3_nt: TGTGCCAGCAGCCAAGAGGGGATCAAGCAGTACTTC
j_call: TRBJ1-1; v_call: TRBV29-1; d_call: TRBD1; clone_size: .; cdr3_aa: CSVGQGGLNTEAFF; cdr3_nt: TGCAGCGTTGGACAGGGGGGCCTTAACACTGAAGCTTTCTTT
j_call: TRBJ2-7; v_call: TRBV20-1; d_call: .; clone_size: .; cdr3_aa: CSAKRTEEQYF; cdr3_nt: TGCAGTGCCAAAAGGACAGAGGAGCAGTACTTC
j_call: TRBJ1-2; v_call: TRBV6-1; d_call: TRBD1; clone_size: .; cdr3_aa: CASSGTVTPYGYTF; cdr3_nt: TGTGCCAGCAGCGGGACAGTAACCCCCTATGGCTACACCTTC
j_call: TRBJ1-1; v_call: TRBV10-2; d_call: .; clone_size: medium-sized; cdr3_aa: CASVMVWNTEAFF; cdr3_nt: TGCGCCAGCGTAATGGTATGGAACACTGAAGCTTTCTTT
j_call: TRBJ2-7; v_call: TRBV4-3; d_call: .; clone_size: .; cdr3_aa: CASSQDPSSGRNEQYF; cdr3_nt: TGCGCCAGCAGCCAAGATCCCTCGTCAGGGCGTAACGAGCAGTACTTC
j_call: TRBJ2-7; v_call: TRBV2; d_call: .; clone_size: .; cdr3_aa: CASREPTYEQYF; cdr3_nt: TGTGCCAGCAGGGAACCCACCTACGAGCAGTACTTC
j_call: TRBJ1-6; v_call: TRBV27; d_call: TRBD1; clone_size: medium-sized; cdr3_aa: CASHARGDGSYNSPLHF; cdr3_nt: TGTGCCAGCCACGCCAGGGGGGATGGTTCCTATAATTCACCCCTCCACTTT
j_call: TRBJ2-7; v_call: TRBV6-5; d_call: TRBD2; clone_size: .; cdr3_aa: CASMAGGRVNEQYF; cdr3_nt: TGTGCCAGCATGGCGGGGGGGCGCGTAAACGAGCAGTACTTC
j_call: TRBJ2-2; v_call: TRBV9; d_call: .; clone_size: .; cdr3_aa: CASSPSPMGGNTGELFF; cdr3_nt: TGTGCCAGCAGCCCCTCCCCCATGGGGGGGAACACCGGGGAGCTGTTTTTT
j_call: TRBJ2-3; v_call: TRBV5-1; d_call: TRBD2; clone_size: .; cdr3_aa: CASSMKFRAGVGADTQYF; cdr3_nt: TGCGCCAGCAGCATGAAATTCCGAGCGGGGGTCGGGGCAGATACGCAGTATTTT
j_call: TRBJ2-3; v_call: TRBV9; d_call: .; clone_size: .; cdr3_aa: CASSAIDMVHTQYF; cdr3_nt: TGTGCCAGCAGCGCCATTGACATGGTACATACGCAGTATTTT